These 21 T cell receptor beta chains were all obtained from the same sample, sequenced in a study of regulatory T cells in long-lasting Graves disease. CDR3-region Arm-PCR and iRepertoire HTBI primers produced the TCR beta libraries. TCRdb reprocessed the multiplex PCR reads via MiXCR and lists one record per CDR3 protein. Of some 450,000 distinct CDR3 sequences listed, roughly 17% are singletons. Noted time point: newly diagnosed GD, antithyroid drugs for less than 3 months. The TCR library used RNA extracted from PBMCs. These records were also assigned to another study, of T cells in Graves' hyperthyroidism and ophthalmopathy.

The sample here was peripheral blood mononuclear cells (PBMCs), taken at new diagnosis, from a patient treated with antithyroid drugs. All receptors come from a woman under 40 with Graves disease.

In this sample, this clonotype is medium-sized. The CDR3 protein is CAWNEPGRLTDTQYF. CDR3 coding DNA: TGTGCCTGGAATGAGCCGGGACGCCTCACAGATACGCAGTATTTT. This chain links TRBV30 with TRBJ2-3; D could derive from TRBD1 or TRBD2 (5 bases each). The V end lost 4 bases, the J end lost 2 bases, and 16 bases lay between the germline ends. CDR1 GTSNPN and CDR2 SVGIG come from the germline V gene (reference sequence). CDR3 length: 15 amino acids. Based on the CDR3 plus reference TRBV30 and TRBJ2-3, the full variable domain is SQTIHQWPATLVQPVGSPLSLECTVEGTSNPNLYWYRQAAGRGLQLLFYSVGIGQISSEVPQNLSASRPQDRQFILSSKKLLLSDSGFYLCAWNEPGRLTDTQYFGPGTRLTVL.

This clonotype has ten or more counts. This chain links TRBV11-2 with TRBJ2-7; no firm D call. V lost 5 bases and J lost 0, with 17 bases in between. Germline V CDR1 and CDR2: SGHAT, FQNNGV. The CDR3 has 16 amino acids. The CDR3 bases are TGTGCCAGCAGCGCGAACGTAGGGCCCAGCTCCTACGAGCAGTACTTC. It is translated as CASSANVGPSSYEQYF.

This clonotype occurred many times. This chain links TRBV27 with TRBJ2-5; maybe TRBD1 (6 bases). The CDR3 spans 12 residues. Germline lookup yields CDR1 MNHEY and CDR2 SMNVEV (reference sequence). Trimming stripped 6 bases from V and 5 bases from J, with 10 bases between. The CDR3 spells CASSTGSETQYF. Written as DNA, the CDR3 is TGTGCCAGCAGCACAGGGTCGGAGACCCAGTACTTC.

This clonotype was observed a few times. The chain employs TRBV19 and TRBJ2-7; D is ambiguous. The CDR3 runs to 15 residues. V lost 5 bases and J lost 2, with 16 bases in between. From germline, CDR1 is LNHDA and CDR2 SQIVND (reference sequence). CDR3 DNA sequence: TGTGCCAGTAGTCCAACGATCCACGCGACCTACGAGCAGTACTTC. Encoded protein: CASSPTIHATYEQYF.

This clonotype has a count of ten or more. This chain's CDR3 is CATLGNRILRTLNTEAFF. The CDR3 DNA sequence: TGTGCCACCCTGGGGAATAGGATTTTACGGACGTTAAACACTGAAGCTTTCTTT. This chain links TRBV6-1 with TRBJ1-1; D is undetermined. The ends were cut back, 10 bases at V and 2 bases at J, with 29 bases in the middle. Germline CDR1 MNHNS, CDR2 SASEGT. The CDR3 has 18 residues.

To note about this clonotype: A much larger clone differs by one base, so this may be a read error. The chain joins TRBV20-1 to TRBJ2-7, with TRBD2 matching over 11 bases. V lost 5 bases to trimming and J lost 7 bases; unmatched junction nucleotides: 13. Germline V gene lookup returns CDR1 DFQATT and CDR2 SNEGSKA (reference sequence). The CDR3 totals 15 residues. This CDR3 reads CSAYPRTSGLIEQYF. DNA for the CDR3: TGCAGTGCTTATCCCCGGACTAGCGGGTTGATTGAGCAGTACTTC.

Concerning this clonotype itself: A far larger clone lies a single base away; this is likely a read error. This chain links TRBV5-5 with TRBJ2-5; no reliable D call. V gave up 4 bases and J gave up 3 bases, with 4 bases separating them. Germline CDR1 and CDR2: SGHKS and YYEKEE (reference sequence). The CDR3 sequence is 11 residues long. The CDR3 sequence is CASSAKETQYF. CDR3 nucleotide sequence: TGTGCCAGCAGCGCAAAAGAGACCCAGTACTTC.

This clonotype came up many times. The gene calls are TRBV6-5 and TRBJ2-5; tentatively, D is TRBD1 or TRBD2 (5 bases each). The V end lost 2 bases, the J end lost 6 bases, and 7 bases lay between the germline ends. The length of the CDR3 is 12 residues. Germline V gives CDR1 MNHEY, CDR2 SVGAGI. DNA for the CDR3: TGTGCCAGCAGTTACCCGGGGCAGACCCAGTACTTC. Translating it yields CASSYPGQTQYF.

There are a few counts of this clonotype. In DNA, the CDR3 is TGTGCCACCAGTGATTTGGCACAGCGGGACGGCTACACCTTC. Translation gives CATSDLAQRDGYTF. The genes are TRBV24-1 and TRBJ1-2; tentatively, D is TRBD1 (5 bases). The CDR3 loop spans 14 amino acids. Germline values: CDR1 KGHDR, CDR2 SFDVKD. Trimming took 0 bases from V and 8 from J, leaving 12 bases between them.

This clonotype was recorded many times. This chain joins TRBV11-3 and TRBJ2-7, with TRBD1 identical over 9 bases. The V and J ends lost 1 base and 2 bases, in that order; junction bases with no gene match: 3. CDR1 is SGHNT, CDR2 YENEEA, per germline. CDR3 size: 15 residues. CDR3 sequence: CASSLGTGEPYEQYF. CDR3 in DNA: TGTGCCAGCAGCTTAGGGACAGGGGAACCCTACGAGCAGTACTTC.

This clonotype was recorded at least ten times. V is TRBV18 and J is TRBJ2-1, with 8 bases identical to TRBD2. CDR3 length: 17 amino acids. Germline CDR1 KGHSH, CDR2 LQKENI. The V segment lost 3 bases and the J segment 2 bases; nucleotides outside the gene matches: 9. DNA for the CDR3: TGTGCCAGCTCACCTCCCAGCGGGGGCCTAACCTACAATGAGCAGTTCTTC. Amino acids: CASSPPSGGLTYNEQFF.

This clonotype was picked up one time. A clone one base away is much larger, so this may be a read error. Since no conserved phenylalanine or tryptophan closes the CDR3, a read error is the likely cause. This chain links TRBV6-1 with TRBJ1-1, with D hard to call. V lost 11 bases to trimming and J lost 5 bases, with 18 bases between them. Per germline, CDR1 MNHNS and CDR2 SASEGT. The CDR3 has 13 amino acids. In nucleotides, the CDR3 is TGTGCCGGCCGACCTAAAGGGCAGACTGAAGCTTTCCTT. Translated: CAGRPKGQTEAFL.

This clonotype was recorded at least ten times. The rearrangement links TRBV20-1 to TRBJ2-7; TRBD2 aligns across 11 bases. V was pared by 3 bases and J by 5 bases, with 15 bases of the junction left unmatched. The V gene's germline CDR1 is DFQATT and CDR2 SNEGSKA (reference sequence). The CDR3 runs to 17 residues. The CDR3 DNA follows: TGCAGTGCTAGTGGCCCCCCGGCTAGCGGGAGGAATAACGAGCAGTACTTC. This codes for CSASGPPASGRNNEQYF.

In this sample, this clonotype turned up a few times. V is TRBV11-2 and J is TRBJ2-1; the D gene is possibly TRBD1 (6 bases). V lost 0 bases, J lost 0 bases, and 21 bases lay in between. This CDR3 spans 20 amino acids. Germline CDR1 SGHAT, CDR2 FQNNGV. CDR3 DNA: TGTGCCAGCAGCTTAGATCAGGTGACAGGAGCTCGGGACTCCTACAATGAGCAGTTCTTC. Translated: CASSLDQVTGARDSYNEQFF.

This clonotype was seen more than once but under ten times. A read error is the likely source, as a far larger clone sits one nucleotide away. The chain combines TRBV11-1 with TRBJ2-3; 9 bases are a match to TRBD1. The J call may be wrong; the DNA end is better matched by TRBJ2-5. The CDR3 is 13 amino acids. Germline loops: CDR1 SGHAT, CDR2 FQDESV (reference sequence). The DNA for the CDR3 is TGTGCCAGCAGCCTCGACAGGGGGGAGGCCCAGTACTTC. Translated, it gives CASSLDRGEAQYF.

This clonotype was seen repeatedly, ten times or more. J is TRBJ2-3 and V is TRBV2; TRBD2 agrees at 8 bases. Germline V CDR1 and CDR2: SNHLY, FYNNEI. The CDR3 sequence is 16 residues long. V trimming: 4 bases; J trimming: 4 bases; junction bases outside the gene matches: 10. The CDR3 loop reads CASSVWREVGPDTQYF. The CDR3 DNA reads TGTGCCAGCAGTGTGTGGCGGGAGGTAGGGCCAGATACGCAGTATTTT. Full variable domain (rest looked up from reference TRBV2 and TRBJ2-3): EPEVTQTPSHQVTQMGQEVILRCVPISNHLYFYWYRQILGQKVEFLVSFYNNEISEKSEIFDDQFSVERPDGSNFTLKIRSTKLEDSAMYFCASSVWREVGPDTQYFGPGTRLTVL.

This clonotype showed up just a few times. V is TRBV4-1 and J is TRBJ2-7; maybe TRBD2 (5 bases). CDR1 and CDR2 from the germline V gene are MGHRA and YSYEKL. Trimming left V 4 bases short and J 5 bases short, with 15 bases between. The CDR3 is 14 residues long. The CDR3 protein is CASSPGLPRDEQYF. Here the CDR3 DNA reads TGCGCCAGCAGCCCCGGACTCCCGAGAGACGAGCAGTACTTC.

This clonotype occurred many times. This sequence joins TRBV6-1 and TRBJ2-5; D is uncertain. There are 13 residues in the CDR3. The germline V gene encodes CDR1 MNHNS and CDR2 SASEGT. Trimming removed 6 bases at V and 7 bases at J, with 15 bases between. CDR3 sequence reads: CASSTTPPGTQYF. The CDR3 DNA sequence: TGTGCCAGCAGCACCACACCGCCGGGGACCCAGTACTTC.

The chain links TRBV9 to TRBJ2-1, with D unresolved. From germline, CDR1 is SGDLS and CDR2 YYNGEE. V lost 2 bases to trimming and J lost 0 bases, with 12 bases between them. This CDR3 contains 16 residues. The CDR3 sequence is CASSVGTSSSYNEQFF. In DNA form, the CDR3 reads TGTGCCAGCAGCGTGGGCACCTCCAGCTCCTACAATGAGCAGTTCTTC.

At least ten counts were recorded for this clonotype. The chain joins TRBV13 to TRBJ2-2; possible D gene TRBD2, 5 bases. This CDR3 has 13 residues. V gave up 4 bases and J gave up 6 bases, with 9 bases separating them. Per germline, CDR1 PRHDT and CDR2 FYEKMQ (reference sequence). DNA of the CDR3: TGTGCCAGCAGCTCCGGGGTAGCCGGGGAGCTGTTTTTT. Its translation: CASSSGVAGELFF.

This clonotype was recorded at least ten times. As DNA, the CDR3 is TGTGCCAGAGGGACTAGCGGGTCCTACAATGAGCAGTTCTTC. It encodes CARGTSGSYNEQFF. The V gene is TRBV27, the J gene TRBJ2-1, with TRBD2 identical over 12 bases. Germline CDR1 reads MNHEY; CDR2 reads SMNVEV (reference sequence). J gave up 1 base and V 9 bases, and 1 base lay outside the gene matches. The CDR3 contains 14 residues.